These 10 T cell receptor beta chains were all obtained from the same sample, sequenced in a study of shared clonotypes between healthy human individuals. Some clones are missing from TCRdb's copy, which holds only in-frame ones; the method was immunoSEQ multiplex PCR. Of approximately 330,000 clones in the sample, roughly 70% are singletons; the top ten hold 10%. The sequencing sample was made of memory CD4+ T cells sorted from blood. The subset is: CD45RA-negative fraction. The origin of the receptors is a man between 25 and 39 years old in good health.

J is TRBJ2-7 and V is TRBV27; 13 nucleotides match TRBD2. The CDR3 extends over 17 amino acids. J gave up 2 bases and V 6 bases, and 10 bases lay outside the gene matches. The germline V gene has CDR1 MNHEY and CDR2 SMNVEV (reference sequence). This chain's CDR3 is CASSARTSGRLPYEQYF. Written as DNA, the CDR3 is TGTGCCAGCAGCGCACGGACTAGCGGGAGATTGCCCTACGAGCAGTACTTC.

This CDR3 is CASSSTSSYEQYF. CDR3 in DNA: TGTGCCAGCAGTTCGACGAGCTCCTACGAGCAGTACTTC. The chain is built from TRBV27 and TRBJ2-7; D is ambiguous. The CDR3 spans 13 residues. Germline lookup yields CDR1 MNHEY and CDR2 SMNVEV (reference sequence). Trimming took 4 bases from V and 0 from J, leaving 7 bases between them.

The V gene is TRBV10-2, the J gene TRBJ2-3; D remains unclear. Per the germline V gene, CDR1 is WSHSY and CDR2 is SAAADI. The length of the CDR3 is 13 residues. V gave up 0 bases and J gave up 7 bases, with 8 bases separating them. CDR3 in amino acids: CASSESSRNTQYF. DNA for the CDR3: TGCGCCAGCAGTGAGTCGAGCAGGAATACGCAGTATTTT.

The chain employs TRBV11-2 and TRBJ2-1; D gene ambiguous. The CDR3 runs 13 residues. Germline values: CDR1 SGHAT, CDR2 FQNNGV. Trimming left V 1 base short and J 8 bases short, with 9 bases between. The CDR3 DNA reads TGTGCCAGCAGCTTAGTAGGTCCCGATGAGCAGTTCTTC. Translated: CASSLVGPDEQFF.

The chain combines TRBV27 with TRBJ2-3, with 9 bases fitting TRBD2. The CDR3 consists of 18 residues. Trimming cost V 5 bases and J 7 bases; bases outside gene matches: 19. CDR1 MNHEY and CDR2 SMNVEV come from the germline V gene (reference sequence). CDR3 protein: CASSQIVPGLAFGHTQYF. CDR3 DNA: TGTGCCAGCAGTCAGATCGTCCCGGGACTAGCCTTCGGGCATACGCAGTATTTT.

The chain employs TRBV30 and TRBJ2-2, with 12 bases matching TRBD2. Trimming at V came to 4 bases and at J to 3 bases, leaving 3 bases not matched to a gene. CDR1 and CDR2 (germline): GTSNPN, SVGIG (reference sequence). The CDR3 length is 15 residues. In DNA, the CDR3 is TGTGCCTGGAATCTAGCGGGAGGGGACACCGGGGAGCTGTTTTTT. Translation: CAWNLAGGDTGELFF.

The rearrangement uses TRBV2 and TRBJ1-2; 8 bases match TRBD1. This CDR3 comprises 15 residues. J lost 3 bases, V lost 7 bases, and 10 bases had no gene match. Per the germline V gene, CDR1 is SNHLY and CDR2 is FYNNEI. As DNA, the CDR3 is TGTGCCAGCAATGTTTCTCCAGGGGGCTACTATGGCTACACCTTC. It translates to CASNVSPGGYYGYTF.

The genes are TRBV6-6 and TRBJ2-7; D gene unclear. Trimming removed 5 bases at V and 6 bases at J, with 8 bases between. Per germline, CDR1 MNHNY and CDR2 SVGAGI (reference sequence). There are 11 residues in the CDR3. The CDR3 is CASSENAEQYF. The CDR3 DNA reads TGTGCCAGCAGTGAAAACGCCGAGCAGTACTTC.

This clone occurred many times. The chain is built from TRBV6-1 and TRBJ2-7; D not certain. CDR3 length: 13 amino acids. Trimming pared 3 bases from V and 7 bases from J, leaving 13 bases between. The germline V gene has CDR1 MNHNS and CDR2 SASEGT. CDR3 protein: CASSDHAPLEQYF. The CDR3 bases are TGTGCCAGCAGTGATCACGCCCCCTTGGAGCAGTACTTC.

This chain connects TRBV28 to TRBJ1-2, with D unresolved. V shed 3 bases and J shed 3 bases, with 14 bases lying between them. This CDR3 comprises 15 residues. Looked up from germline, CDR1 is MDHEN and CDR2 is SYDVKM. CDR3 in DNA: TGTGCCAGCAGTTTTCAGGCCCGAGACCACTATGGCTACACCTTC. This translates into CASSFQARDHYGYTF.